The 4 T cell receptor beta chains in this list originate from one sample, sequenced in a study of regulatory T cells in long-lasting Graves disease. In building TCR beta libraries, iRepertoire HTBI primers were used together with Arm-PCR of CDR3 regions. TCRdb processed the multiplex PCR reads anew with MiXCR; each CDR3 protein has one entry. The sample includes about 400,000 distinct CDR3 sequences, around a sixth of them seen just once. Time point noted: newly diagnosed GD, antithyroid drugs for less than 3 months. The TCR library was made from RNA extracted from PBMCs. The material sequenced was peripheral blood mononuclear cells (PBMCs), taken at new diagnosis, from a patient treated with antithyroid drugs. The receptors stem from a female donor with Graves disease.

Many counts were recorded for this clonotype. The rearrangement uses TRBV13 and TRBJ2-1; 11 bases agree with TRBD2. Per germline, CDR1 PRHDT and CDR2 FYEKMQ (reference sequence). With V trimmed by 4 bases and J by 4 bases, 9 bases remained unmatched. This CDR3 region has 17 residues. The CDR3 DNA reads TGTGCCAGCAGCTCAAACTCCGGGACTAGCGGTTACAATGAGCAGTTCTTC. Translated: CASSSNSGTSGYNEQFF.

This clonotype was found many times. The chain joins TRBV6-1 to TRBJ2-1; 13 positions agree with TRBD2. Germline CDR1 and CDR2: MNHNS and SASEGT. J was trimmed by 2 bases and V by 7 bases; bases with no gene match: 8. CDR3 size: 17 residues. CDR3 nucleotides: TGTGCCAGCACGGGCATAACTAGCGGGAGGGCCTACAATGAGCAGTTCTTC. This encodes CASTGITSGRAYNEQFF.

The rearrangement joins TRBV4-2 to TRBJ2-7, with D perhaps matching TRBD1 (6 bases). Trimming removed 0 bases at V and 6 bases at J, with 15 bases between. Germline V gene lookup returns CDR1 LGHNA and CDR2 YNFKEQ. The CDR3 sequence is 15 residues long. The CDR3 sequence is CASSQDLNRAGEQYF. The CDR3 DNA follows: TGTGCCAGCAGCCAAGATTTGAACAGGGCGGGCGAGCAGTACTTC.

This clonotype appeared many times. The chain employs TRBV27 and TRBJ1-5; D uncertain. The CDR3 is 14 amino acids. CDR1 MNHEY and CDR2 SMNVEV come from the germline V gene (reference sequence). Trimming removed 2 bases at V and 7 bases at J, with 12 bases between. As DNA, the CDR3 is TGTGCCAGCAGTTTAATCGGTTATGGGCAGCCCCAGCATTTT. It specifies CASSLIGYGQPQHF.